These 3 T cell receptor beta chains came from one sample sequenced in a study of identical twins. TCRdb reprocessed the 5' RACE reads with MiXCR, giving one entry per CDR3 protein. The profile shows a few hundred thousand distinct CDR3 sequences, 9% to 10% of them singletons. These sequences were also reported in another study, on yellow fever vaccine responses in identical twins.

Sequenced material: PBMCs. The receptor source for this set is a woman under 30 in good health.

This chain connects TRBV5-1 to TRBJ2-2; D remains ambiguous. V was cut by 4 bases and J by 2 bases, with 12 bases left in between. The CDR3 extends over 15 amino acids. The germline V gene has CDR1 SGHRS and CDR2 YFSETQ. The CDR3 reads CASSPYPRNTGELFF. In DNA, the CDR3 is TGCGCCAGCAGCCCGTACCCCCGAAACACCGGGGAGCTGTTTTTT.

The gene calls are TRBV2 and TRBJ2-1; 13 nucleotides line up with TRBD2. Losses at the gene ends were 6 bases for V and 0 bases for J; bases not matched to a gene: 8. From germline, CDR1 is SNHLY and CDR2 FYNNEI. The CDR3 runs to 18 residues. In DNA form, the CDR3 reads TGTGCCAGCAGGGTATACGGGACTAGCGGGATCTCCTACAATGAGCAGTTCTTC. Amino acids: CASRVYGTSGISYNEQFF.

The chain combines TRBV28 with TRBJ2-7; TRBD1 matches 8 bases. The CDR3 is made up of 14 amino acids. Germline trimming cut 7 bases from V and 3 bases from J; bases unmatched to any gene: 8. Looked up from germline, CDR1 is MDHEN and CDR2 is SYDVKM. CDR3 residues: CASTPGTGDYEQYF. The CDR3 coding sequence is TGTGCCAGCACCCCCGGGACAGGAGACTACGAGCAGTACTTC.